This is a list of T cell receptor beta chains from one sample in a study of spatial heterogeneity in lung cancer. TCRdb recomputed calls from the 5' RACE reads with MiXCR, one row per CDR3 protein. The table includes 20,000 or so distinct CDR3 sequences, about 3.5% detected once. Specimen: PBMCs, collected at surgery. These receptors came from a female donor with early-stage non-small cell lung cancer. Each CDR3 is given with its conserved first and last residue. D genes are given only for firm matches. Size is omitted from some rows. Given values are once, few, many or a class for expanded clones.

J gene: TRBJ2-3; clone size: many; V gene: TRBV19; D gene: TRBD1; CDR3 protein: CASSSQGGTDTQYF; CDR3 DNA: TGTGCCAGTAGTTCCCAGGGGGGCACAGATACGCAGTATTTT
J gene: TRBJ2-1; clone size: many; V gene: TRBV12-3/TRBV12-4; D gene: .; CDR3 protein: CASSLARRLSYNEQFF; CDR3 DNA: TGTGCCAGCAGTTTAGCGCGTCGGCTCTCCTACAATGAGCAGTTCTTC
J gene: TRBJ1-6; clone size: .; V gene: TRBV5-5; D gene: TRBD1; CDR3 protein: CASSLAFGTGTGSPLHF; CDR3 DNA: TGTGCCAGCAGCTTGGCCTTTGGTACAGGGACAGGGTCACCCCTCCACTTT
J gene: TRBJ2-1; clone size: many; V gene: TRBV5-1; D gene: TRBD2; CDR3 protein: CASSLPTIAASGGPRLYEQFF; CDR3 DNA: TGCGCCAGCAGCTTGCCCACCATCGCGGCTAGCGGGGGGCCGAGGTTGTATGAGCAGTTCTTC
J gene: TRBJ2-5; clone size: many; V gene: TRBV6-5; D gene: .; CDR3 protein: CASRVLAAQETQYF; CDR3 DNA: TGTGCCAGCAGGGTATTGGCAGCCCAAGAGACCCAGTACTTC
J gene: TRBJ2-1; clone size: .; V gene: TRBV20-1; D gene: TRBD2; CDR3 protein: CSAISGSSYNEQFF; CDR3 DNA: TGCAGTGCTATCAGCGGGAGCTCCTACAATGAGCAGTTCTTC
J gene: TRBJ2-7; clone size: few; V gene: TRBV19; D gene: .; CDR3 protein: CASKAGASSYEQYF; CDR3 DNA: TGTGCCAGTAAAGCCGGGGCGAGCTCCTACGAGCAGTACTTC
J gene: TRBJ1-3; clone size: many; V gene: TRBV28; D gene: .; CDR3 protein: CASSLSRSRNTIYF; CDR3 DNA: TGTGCCAGCAGCCTGTCTCGTTCGAGAAACACCATATATTTT
J gene: TRBJ1-5; clone size: many; V gene: TRBV19; D gene: .; CDR3 protein: CASSFRSDTGWGQPQHF; CDR3 DNA: TGTGCCAGTAGTTTTCGATCCGACACGGGATGGGGTCAGCCCCAGCATTTT
J gene: TRBJ2-7; clone size: many; V gene: TRBV12-3/TRBV12-4; D gene: .; CDR3 protein: CASSLGPRGTYEQYF; CDR3 DNA: TGTGCCAGCAGCCTGGGGCCGAGAGGAACCTACGAGCAGTACTTC
J gene: TRBJ1-1; clone size: many; V gene: TRBV12-3/TRBV12-4; D gene: TRBD1; CDR3 protein: CASIGQGAVEAFF; CDR3 DNA: TGTGCCAGCATCGGACAGGGGGCGGTTGAAGCTTTCTTT
J gene: TRBJ1-6; clone size: .; V gene: TRBV5-1; D gene: .; CDR3 protein: CASSLAGGNSPLHF; CDR3 DNA: TGCGCCAGCAGCTTGGCGGGGGGTAATTCACCCCTCCACTTT
J gene: TRBJ2-2; clone size: few; V gene: TRBV9; D gene: TRBD2; CDR3 protein: CASSVGPGTSGTGELFF; CDR3 DNA: TGTGCCAGCAGCGTAGGCCCCGGGACTAGCGGCACCGGGGAGCTGTTTTTT
J gene: TRBJ2-7; clone size: many; V gene: TRBV15; D gene: .; CDR3 protein: CATSRDYAGEQYF; CDR3 DNA: TGTGCCACCAGCAGAGATTATGCCGGCGAGCAGTACTTC
J gene: TRBJ2-7; clone size: many; V gene: TRBV10-1; D gene: TRBD1; CDR3 protein: CASSARDRRNEQYF; CDR3 DNA: TGCGCCAGCAGTGCCCGGGACAGACGAAACGAGCAGTACTTC
J gene: TRBJ2-1; clone size: many; V gene: TRBV9; D gene: TRBD2; CDR3 protein: CASSHKTSSNEQFF; CDR3 DNA: TGTGCCAGCAGCCACAAGACTAGCTCCAATGAGCAGTTCTTC
J gene: TRBJ1-1; clone size: few; V gene: TRBV6-6; D gene: .; CDR3 protein: CASSYPGGNTEAFF; CDR3 DNA: TGTGCCAGCAGTTACCCGGGGGGAAACACTGAAGCTTTCTTT
J gene: TRBJ2-1; clone size: many; V gene: TRBV20-1; D gene: TRBD1; CDR3 protein: CSATRTGRDNEQFF; CDR3 DNA: TGCAGTGCTACCCGGACAGGGAGAGACAATGAGCAGTTCTTC
J gene: TRBJ1-1; clone size: medium-sized; V gene: TRBV29-1; D gene: .; CDR3 protein: CSVRAGNTEAFF; CDR3 DNA: TGCAGCGTCAGGGCAGGTAACACTGAAGCTTTCTTT
J gene: TRBJ1-2; clone size: few; V gene: TRBV5-8; D gene: TRBD1; CDR3 protein: CASSVTGNPYGYTF; CDR3 DNA: TGTGCCAGCAGCGTGACAGGGAACCCATATGGCTACACCTTC
J gene: TRBJ1-1; clone size: many; V gene: TRBV5-1; D gene: TRBD1; CDR3 protein: CASSEQGFTEAFF; CDR3 DNA: TGCGCCAGCAGCGAACAGGGGTTCACTGAAGCTTTCTTT
J gene: TRBJ2-7; clone size: many; V gene: TRBV20-1; D gene: TRBD1; CDR3 protein: CSATGQYEQYF; CDR3 DNA: TGCAGTGCGACGGGACAGTACGAGCAGTACTTC
J gene: TRBJ2-3; clone size: .; V gene: TRBV9; D gene: TRBD2; CDR3 protein: CASSVEASGGDTQYF; CDR3 DNA: TGTGCCAGCAGCGTAGAGGCTAGCGGGGGAGATACGCAGTATTTT
J gene: TRBJ1-5; clone size: few; V gene: TRBV30; D gene: .; CDR3 protein: CAWSARDFYRDYSNQPQHF; CDR3 DNA: TGTGCCTGGAGTGCACGGGACTTTTACAGGGATTATAGCAATCAGCCCCAGCATTTT
J gene: TRBJ2-1; clone size: .; V gene: TRBV28; D gene: .; CDR3 protein: CASRQTGNEQFF; CDR3 DNA: TGTGCCAGCCGTCAGACAGGCAATGAGCAGTTCTTC
J gene: TRBJ2-3; clone size: many; V gene: TRBV4-2; D gene: .; CDR3 protein: CASSFRDEDTQYF; CDR3 DNA: TGTGCCAGCAGCTTCCGGGACGAGGATACGCAGTATTTT
J gene: TRBJ2-1; clone size: many; V gene: TRBV9; D gene: .; CDR3 protein: CARRPDRRSYNEQFF; CDR3 DNA: TGTGCCAGAAGACCAGACAGGCGCTCCTACAATGAGCAGTTCTTC
J gene: TRBJ2-3; clone size: medium-sized; V gene: TRBV24-1; D gene: TRBD1; CDR3 protein: CATSDSSDRGFADTQYF; CDR3 DNA: TGTGCCACCAGTGATTCCAGTGACAGGGGGTTCGCAGATACGCAGTATTTT
J gene: TRBJ2-3; clone size: many; V gene: TRBV7-9; D gene: .; CDR3 protein: CASSFDGADTQYF; CDR3 DNA: TGTGCCAGCAGCTTCGACGGGGCAGATACGCAGTATTTT
J gene: TRBJ2-1; clone size: many; V gene: TRBV3-1; D gene: .; CDR3 protein: CASSQWQDLYNEQFF; CDR3 DNA: TGTGCCAGCAGCCAGTGGCAGGATCTTTACAATGAGCAGTTCTTC
J gene: TRBJ1-1; clone size: few; V gene: TRBV5-4; D gene: TRBD1; CDR3 protein: CASSDRGRIEAFF; CDR3 DNA: TGTGCCAGCAGTGACAGGGGGAGGATTGAAGCTTTCTTT
J gene: TRBJ2-5; clone size: many; V gene: TRBV5-1; D gene: .; CDR3 protein: CASSTLGAETQYF; CDR3 DNA: TGCGCCAGCAGCACTCTAGGGGCAGAGACCCAGTACTTC
J gene: TRBJ2-1; clone size: many; V gene: TRBV7-2; D gene: .; CDR3 protein: CASRPIKGYNEQFF; CDR3 DNA: TGTGCCAGCAGACCAATAAAAGGCTACAATGAGCAGTTCTTC